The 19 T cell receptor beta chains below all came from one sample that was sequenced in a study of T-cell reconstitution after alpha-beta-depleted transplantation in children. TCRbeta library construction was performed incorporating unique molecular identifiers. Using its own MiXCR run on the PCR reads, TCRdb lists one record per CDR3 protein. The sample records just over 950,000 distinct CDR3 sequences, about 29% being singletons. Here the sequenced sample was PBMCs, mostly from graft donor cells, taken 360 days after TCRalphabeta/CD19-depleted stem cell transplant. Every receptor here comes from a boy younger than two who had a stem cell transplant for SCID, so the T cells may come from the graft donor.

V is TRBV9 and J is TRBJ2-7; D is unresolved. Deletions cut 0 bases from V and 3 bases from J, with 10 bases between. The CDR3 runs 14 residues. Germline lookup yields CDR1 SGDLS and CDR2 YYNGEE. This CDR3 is CASSVGSRGYEQYF. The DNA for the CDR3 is TGTGCCAGCAGCGTAGGCAGTCGAGGCTACGAGCAGTACTTC. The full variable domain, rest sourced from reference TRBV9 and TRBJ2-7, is DSGVTQTPKHLITATGQRVTLRCSPRSGDLSVYWYQQSLDQGLQFLIQYYNGEERAKGNILERFSAQQFPDLHSELNLSSLELGDSALYFCASSVGSRGYEQYFGPGTRLTVT.

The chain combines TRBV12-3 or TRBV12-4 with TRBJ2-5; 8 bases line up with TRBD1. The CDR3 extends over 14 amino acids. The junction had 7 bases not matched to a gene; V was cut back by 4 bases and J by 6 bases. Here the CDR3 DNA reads TGTGCCAGCAGTTCCTCGGGACAGGAGAAGACCCAGTACTTC. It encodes CASSSSGQEKTQYF.

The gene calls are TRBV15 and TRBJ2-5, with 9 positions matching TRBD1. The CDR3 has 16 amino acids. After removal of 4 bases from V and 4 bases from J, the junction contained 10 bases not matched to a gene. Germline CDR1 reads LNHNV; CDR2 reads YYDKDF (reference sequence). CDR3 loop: CATSTARDRGRETQYF. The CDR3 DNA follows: TGTGCCACCAGCACCGCCCGCGACAGGGGGAGAGAGACCCAGTACTTC.

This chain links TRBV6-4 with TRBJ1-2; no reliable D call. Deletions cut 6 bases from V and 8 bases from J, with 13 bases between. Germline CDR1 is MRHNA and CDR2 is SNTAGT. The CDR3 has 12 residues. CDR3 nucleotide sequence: TGTGCCAGCAGGGACCCCCCGGAAGGCTACACCTTC. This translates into CASRDPPEGYTF.

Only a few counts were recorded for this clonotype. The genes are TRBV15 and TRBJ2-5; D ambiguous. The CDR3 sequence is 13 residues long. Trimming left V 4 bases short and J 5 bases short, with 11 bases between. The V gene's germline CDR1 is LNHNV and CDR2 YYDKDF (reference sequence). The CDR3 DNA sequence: TGTGCCACCAGCATCGTGGGCTGGGAGACCCAGTACTTC. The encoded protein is CATSIVGWETQYF.

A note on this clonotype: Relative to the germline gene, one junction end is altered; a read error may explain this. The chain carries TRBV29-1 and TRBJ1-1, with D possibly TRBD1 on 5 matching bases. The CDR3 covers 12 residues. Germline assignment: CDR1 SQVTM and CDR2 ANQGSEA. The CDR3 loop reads CSVERGTVFRNF. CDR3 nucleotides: TGCAGCGTTGAACGGGGGACTGTTTTCCGGAACTTC.

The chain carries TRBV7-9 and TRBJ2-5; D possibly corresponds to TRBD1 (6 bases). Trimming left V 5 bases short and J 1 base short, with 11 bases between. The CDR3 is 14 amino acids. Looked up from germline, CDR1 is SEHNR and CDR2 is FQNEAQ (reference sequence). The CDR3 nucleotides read TGTGCCAGCAGCCATTCGACAGGCCAAGAGACCCAGTACTTC. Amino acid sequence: CASSHSTGQETQYF.

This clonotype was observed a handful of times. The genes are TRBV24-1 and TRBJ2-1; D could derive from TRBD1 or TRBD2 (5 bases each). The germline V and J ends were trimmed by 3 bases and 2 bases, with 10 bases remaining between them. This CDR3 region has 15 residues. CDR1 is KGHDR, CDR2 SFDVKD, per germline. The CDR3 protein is CATSDPGTPYNEQFF. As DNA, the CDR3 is TGTGCCACCAGTGATCCCGGGACCCCCTACAATGAGCAGTTCTTC.

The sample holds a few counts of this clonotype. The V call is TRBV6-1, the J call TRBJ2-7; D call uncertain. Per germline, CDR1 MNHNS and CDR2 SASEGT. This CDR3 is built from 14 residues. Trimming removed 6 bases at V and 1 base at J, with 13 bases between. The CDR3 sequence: CASRIGRASYEQYF. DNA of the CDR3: TGTGCCAGCAGGATAGGACGGGCTTCCTACGAGCAGTACTTC.

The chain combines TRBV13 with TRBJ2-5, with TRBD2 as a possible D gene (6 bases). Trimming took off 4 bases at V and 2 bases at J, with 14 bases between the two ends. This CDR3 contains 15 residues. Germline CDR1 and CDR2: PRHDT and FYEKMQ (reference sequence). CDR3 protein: CASSSTSPVQETQYF. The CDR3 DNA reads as TGTGCCAGCAGCTCTACTAGCCCCGTACAAGAGACCCAGTACTTC.

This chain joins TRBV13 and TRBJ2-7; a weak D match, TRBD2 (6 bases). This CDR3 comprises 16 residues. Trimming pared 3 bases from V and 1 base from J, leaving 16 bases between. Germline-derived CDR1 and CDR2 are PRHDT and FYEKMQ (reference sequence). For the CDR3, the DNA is TGTGCCAGCAGCTTGGGATTAGCGGCTGTGTCCTACGAGCAGTACTTC. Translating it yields CASSLGLAAVSYEQYF.

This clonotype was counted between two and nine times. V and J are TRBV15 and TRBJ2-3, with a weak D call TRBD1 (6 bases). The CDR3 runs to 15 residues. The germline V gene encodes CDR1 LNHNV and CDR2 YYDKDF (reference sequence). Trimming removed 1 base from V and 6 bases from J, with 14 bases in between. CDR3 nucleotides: TGTGCCACCAGCAGAGGGGCAGGACAGCAGGATACGCAGTATTTT. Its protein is CATSRGAGQQDTQYF.

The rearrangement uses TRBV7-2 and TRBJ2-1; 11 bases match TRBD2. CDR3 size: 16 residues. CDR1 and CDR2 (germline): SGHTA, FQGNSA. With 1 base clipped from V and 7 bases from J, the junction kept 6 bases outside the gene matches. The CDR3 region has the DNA TGTGCCAGCAGCTTAGTAGCGGGGGGGCCGAAGAATGAGCAGTTCTTC. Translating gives CASSLVAGGPKNEQFF.

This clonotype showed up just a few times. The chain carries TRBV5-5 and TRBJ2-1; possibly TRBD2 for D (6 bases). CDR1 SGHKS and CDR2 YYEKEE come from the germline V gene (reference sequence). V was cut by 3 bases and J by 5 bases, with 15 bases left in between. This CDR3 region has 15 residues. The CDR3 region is CASSSEGHLNNEQFF. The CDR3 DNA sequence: TGTGCCAGCAGCTCGGAGGGGCACCTTAACAATGAGCAGTTCTTC.

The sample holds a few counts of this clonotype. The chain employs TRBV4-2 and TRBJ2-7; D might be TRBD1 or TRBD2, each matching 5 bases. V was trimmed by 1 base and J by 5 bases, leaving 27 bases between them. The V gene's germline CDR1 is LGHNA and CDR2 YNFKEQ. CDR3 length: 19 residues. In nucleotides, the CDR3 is TGTGCCAGCAGCCAAGGAGGTTCGGGAAAGGGGCGTGGTGTGAACGAGCAGTACTTC. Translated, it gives CASSQGGSGKGRGVNEQYF.

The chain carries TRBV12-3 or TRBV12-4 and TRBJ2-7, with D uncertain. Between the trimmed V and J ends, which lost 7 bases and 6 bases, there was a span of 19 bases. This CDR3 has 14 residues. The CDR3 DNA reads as TGTGCCAGCACCCCTGACCCCGATTGGGCCGAGCAGTACTTC. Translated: CASTPDPDWAEQYF.

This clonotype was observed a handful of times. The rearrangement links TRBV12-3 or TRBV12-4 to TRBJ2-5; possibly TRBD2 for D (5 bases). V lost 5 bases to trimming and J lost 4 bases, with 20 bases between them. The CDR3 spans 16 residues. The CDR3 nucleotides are TGTGCCAGCAGTACATTAAGGAGGCATATGAGAGAGACCCAGTACTTC. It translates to CASSTLRRHMRETQYF.

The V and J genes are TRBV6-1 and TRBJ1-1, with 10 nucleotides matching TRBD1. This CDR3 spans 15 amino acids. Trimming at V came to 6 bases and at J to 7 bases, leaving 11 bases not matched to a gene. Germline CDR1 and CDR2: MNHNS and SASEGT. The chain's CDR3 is CASSHTRTGGVEAFF. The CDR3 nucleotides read TGTGCCAGCAGCCATACGAGGACAGGGGGGGTTGAAGCTTTCTTT.

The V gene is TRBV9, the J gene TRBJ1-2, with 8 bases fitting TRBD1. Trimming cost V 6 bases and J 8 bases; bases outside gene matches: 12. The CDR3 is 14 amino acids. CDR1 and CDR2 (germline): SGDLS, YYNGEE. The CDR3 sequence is CASTIGQGGFGYTF. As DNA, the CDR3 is TGTGCCAGCACCATCGGACAGGGAGGATTCGGCTACACCTTC.